The rows below give T cell receptor beta chains drawn from one sample of a study of cytotoxic CD8 clonotypes in ibrutinib-treated CLL. Profiled with immunoSEQ multiplex PCR; TCRdb holds only in-frame clones, not every one. The sample lists 150,000 to 200,000 clones; 72% were seen once. The sequencing used PBMCs, collected after 24 months of ibrutinib treatment. The receptors were gathered from a human donor with chronic lymphocytic leukemia. CDR3s include the opening cysteine and the closing phenylalanine or tryptophan. Fields, in order: J gene, D gene, V gene, clone size, CDR3 protein, CDR3 DNA. A D gene is named only where the DNA matches it firmly. The size entry is marked missing in some rows and otherwise reads once, few, many or a size class.

j_gene: TRBJ2-5; d_gene: .; v_gene: TRBV18; abundance: once; CDR3aa: CASQDPVGDLRETQYF; CDR3nt: TGTGCCAGCCAAGACCCTGTGGGGGATTTACGAGAGACCCAGTACTTC
j_gene: TRBJ2-1; d_gene: TRBD2; v_gene: TRBV5-1; abundance: .; CDR3aa: CASSYGLAGINNEQFF; CDR3nt: TGCGCCAGCAGCTACGGACTAGCGGGGATCAACAATGAGCAGTTCTTC
j_gene: TRBJ2-7; d_gene: TRBD2; v_gene: TRBV27; abundance: .; CDR3aa: CASSGLGLAGLNEQYF; CDR3nt: TGTGCCAGCAGTGGGTTGGGACTAGCGGGTTTGAACGAGCAGTACTTC
j_gene: TRBJ2-5; d_gene: .; v_gene: TRBV5-1; abundance: .; CDR3aa: CASSLGPQETQYF; CDR3nt: TGCGCCAGCAGCTTGGGACCACAAGAGACCCAGTACTTC
j_gene: TRBJ2-5; d_gene: .; v_gene: TRBV6-1; abundance: .; CDR3aa: CASSTGRPYF; CDR3nt: TGTGCCAGCAGTACAGGGCGCCCGTACTTC
j_gene: TRBJ2-5; d_gene: .; v_gene: TRBV15; abundance: .; CDR3aa: CATSRGLQETQYF; CDR3nt: TGTGCCACCAGCAGAGGATTACAAGAGACCCAGTACTTC
j_gene: TRBJ1-3; d_gene: TRBD1; v_gene: TRBV7-2; abundance: .; CDR3aa: CASSFLGGANGNTIYF; CDR3nt: TGTGCCAGCAGCTTTCTAGGGGGCGCGAATGGAAACACCATATATTTT
j_gene: TRBJ2-2; d_gene: .; v_gene: TRBV5-1; abundance: .; CDR3aa: CASSFARGMGTGELFF; CDR3nt: TGCGCCAGCAGCTTTGCAAGGGGGATGGGCACCGGGGAGCTGTTTTTT
j_gene: TRBJ2-2; d_gene: .; v_gene: TRBV7-9; abundance: .; CDR3aa: CASSLSAGTGELFF; CDR3nt: TGTGCCAGCAGCCTATCCGCGGGCACCGGGGAGCTGTTTTTT
j_gene: TRBJ2-5; d_gene: .; v_gene: TRBV4-2; abundance: .; CDR3aa: CASSQTSRDQETQYF; CDR3nt: TGTGCCAGCAGCCAGACCTCTAGGGACCAAGAGACCCAGTACTTC
j_gene: TRBJ2-1; d_gene: .; v_gene: TRBV29-1; abundance: .; CDR3aa: CSVGGFSEQFF; CDR3nt: TGCAGCGTTGGAGGCTTTAGTGAGCAGTTCTTC
j_gene: TRBJ2-1; d_gene: .; v_gene: TRBV5-4; abundance: .; CDR3aa: CASSNQGTEQFF; CDR3nt: TGTGCCAGCAGCAACCAGGGGACTGAGCAGTTCTTC
j_gene: TRBJ2-5; d_gene: .; v_gene: TRBV5-4; abundance: .; CDR3aa: CASSLRGQETQYF; CDR3nt: TGTGCCAGCAGCTTGAGGGGGCAAGAGACCCAGTACTTC